This entry lists 25 T cell receptor beta chains sequenced from one sample in a study of blood T cells in healthy people across ages. Next came a second PCR, run for roughly 7 to 12 cycles, which used a sample-barcoded 5' primer along with a J-beta primer mix. One entry per CDR3 protein results from TCRdb running MiXCR on the 5' RACE reads. The repertoire holds around 1,600,000 distinct CDR3 sequences, with less than 45% as singletons. Sequenced: blood. Receptors originate from a woman under 30 in good health.

V gene TRBV3-1 combines with J gene TRBJ1-2, with 8 bases lining up with TRBD1. The CDR3 covers 16 residues. Germline V gene lookup returns CDR1 LGHDT and CDR2 YNNKEL (reference sequence). Germline trimming cut 3 bases from V and 8 bases from J; bases unmatched to any gene: 14. The CDR3, as DNA: TGTGCCAGCAGCCAGACAGGACAGGGTGGGGTTGGAGGCTACACCTTC. Translated: CASSQTGQGGVGGYTF.

This clonotype was seen more than once but under ten times. The chain employs TRBV4-1 and TRBJ1-1; TRBD1 is a possible D gene (6 bases). CDR3 length: 12 amino acids. Germline loops: CDR1 MGHRA, CDR2 YSYEKL. V was cut by 1 base and J by 9 bases, with 9 bases left in between. The CDR3 DNA sequence: TGCGCCAGCAGCCAAGGGACAGCCAAAGCTTTCTTT. This gives the protein CASSQGTAKAFF.

J is TRBJ2-3 and V is TRBV7-2, with TRBD1 matching over 9 bases. CDR3 length equals 14 residues. Trimming removed 4 bases from V and 7 bases from J; junction bases left unmatched: 6. CDR1 SGHTA and CDR2 FQGNSA come from the germline V gene. CDR3 amino acids: CASSSRDRANTQYF. CDR3 bases: TGTGCCAGCAGCTCCCGGGACAGGGCTAATACGCAGTATTTT.

This clonotype has ten or more counts. The gene calls are TRBV6-1 and TRBJ2-1; perhaps TRBD1 as D (5 bases). CDR3 length: 17 residues. Trimming took 5 bases from V and 5 from J, leaving 22 bases between them. The germline gives CDR1 MNHNS, CDR2 SASEGT. The CDR3 DNA reads TGTGCCAGCAGTCCGTATCTCCAGGGAAGAGCTAACAATGAGCAGTTCTTC. Translation gives CASSPYLQGRANNEQFF.

The chain links TRBV10-3 to TRBJ2-7; D call uncertain. Germline lookup yields CDR1 ENHRY and CDR2 SYGVKD. The CDR3 covers 13 residues. Trimming cost V 6 bases and J 4 bases, with 13 bases left between them. This CDR3 reads CAISRSWTYEQYF. The CDR3 region has the DNA TGTGCCATCAGCCGGTCGTGGACGTACGAGCAGTACTTC.

This clonotype came up a few times. The chain couples TRBV4-2 to TRBJ2-1; no definite D call. The CDR3 length is 17 residues. Trimming shortened V by 1 base and J by 0 bases, and 13 bases separated the two germline ends. Germline lookup yields CDR1 LGHNA and CDR2 YNFKEQ. CDR3 sequence: CASSQGVTRSSYNEQFF. The CDR3 nucleotides read TGTGCCAGCAGCCAAGGGGTGACACGTAGCTCCTACAATGAGCAGTTCTTC.

V is TRBV4-3 and J is TRBJ1-2; D ambiguous. The CDR3 has 15 residues. Germline V gene data show CDR1 as LGHNA and CDR2 as YSLEER. V lost 0 bases to trimming and J lost 2 bases, with 10 bases between them. Written as DNA, the CDR3 is TGCGCCAGCAGCCAAGATGTATACGGCAACTATGGCTACACCTTC. This gives the protein CASSQDVYGNYGYTF.

The chain couples TRBV29-1 to TRBJ2-7; tentatively, D is TRBD2 (6 bases). There are 15 residues in the CDR3. V lost 1 base and J 3 bases, leaving 16 bases between the germline ends. CDR1 is SQVTM and CDR2 is ANQGSEA in the germline V gene. CDR3 in amino acids: CSVEGRSGVDYEQYF. Here the CDR3 DNA reads TGCAGCGTTGAAGGACGGTCGGGAGTCGACTACGAGCAGTACTTC.

This chain joins TRBV12-3 or TRBV12-4 and TRBJ2-7, with 7 bases matching TRBD2. The CDR3 has 15 residues. Trimming removed 2 bases from V and 5 bases from J; junction bases left unmatched: 9. Written as DNA, the CDR3 is TGTGCCAGCAGTTTACGGGGAGGGAAGATAGACGAGCAGTACTTC. Translation gives CASSLRGGKIDEQYF.

V usage is TRBV13 and J usage is TRBJ1-1, with D perhaps TRBD1 (6 bases). The CDR3 covers 14 residues. V was cut by 5 bases and J by 6 bases, with 16 bases left in between. Germline V gene lookup returns CDR1 PRHDT and CDR2 FYEKMQ (reference sequence). In nucleotides, the CDR3 is TGTGCCAGCAGCAGGGGACAACCGCCAGCTGAAGCTTTCTTT. Protein sequence: CASSRGQPPAEAFF.

This chain joins TRBV29-1 and TRBJ2-1, with a possible D match to TRBD1 (5 bases). V was cut by 6 bases and J by 5 bases, with 23 bases left in between. CDR1 is SQVTM, CDR2 ANQGSEA, per germline. This CDR3 has 16 amino acids. The CDR3 DNA reads as TGCAGCGTCCCTGACTCCTCTGTGGGGCCTAACAATGAGCAGTTCTTC. Amino acid sequence: CSVPDSSVGPNNEQFF.

Turning to this clonotype: A junction end diverges from the germline sequence, so it may reflect a read error. The V gene is TRBV9, the J gene TRBJ1-5; the D gene is possibly TRBD1 (6 bases). The length of the CDR3 is 15 residues. CDR1 SGDLS and CDR2 YYNGEE come from the germline V gene. In nucleotides, the CDR3 is TGTGCCAGCAGCGCACAGGGAGGGGGTAATCAGCCCAAGCATTTT. It yields the protein CASSAQGGGNQPKHF.

This clonotype occurred a few times. The genes are TRBV9 and TRBJ1-3; D gene uncertain. V shed 6 bases and J shed 8 bases, with 15 bases lying between them. The CDR3 runs to 13 residues. The germline CDR1 and CDR2 sequences are SGDLS and YYNGEE. CDR3 sequence: CASKRTDEDTIYF. Here the CDR3 DNA reads TGTGCCAGCAAACGGACGGACGAGGACACCATATATTTT. Full variable domain (missing parts from reference TRBV9 and TRBJ1-3): DSGVTQTPKHLITATGQRVTLRCSPRSGDLSVYWYQQSLDQGLQFLIQYYNGEERAKGNILERFSAQQFPDLHSELNLSSLELGDSALYFCASKRTDEDTIYFGEGSWLTVV.

This clonotype was seen only a few times. This chain joins TRBV5-1 and TRBJ2-7; D might be TRBD1 (6 bases). V was trimmed by 0 bases and J by 2 bases, leaving 9 bases between them. The CDR3 consists of 14 residues. CDR1 SGHRS and CDR2 YFSETQ come from the germline V gene. The CDR3 here is CASSLGQDAYEQYF. Here the CDR3 DNA reads TGCGCCAGCAGCTTGGGACAGGACGCCTACGAGCAGTACTTC.

This clonotype occurred a few times. The rearrangement uses TRBV27 and TRBJ1-1; weak D call: TRBD1 (6 bases). The V gene's germline CDR1 is MNHEY and CDR2 SMNVEV (reference sequence). Trimming left V 0 bases short and J 4 bases short, with 15 bases between. This CDR3 has 16 residues. The CDR3 DNA reads TGTGCCAGCAGTTTATCGGGGGGGCTTGGGGCCACTGAAGCTTTCTTT. It specifies CASSLSGGLGATEAFF.

The rearrangement links TRBV11-2 to TRBJ2-7; 11 bases are shared with TRBD2. The J call may be in error: the DNA end matches TRBJ2-4 better. Per germline, CDR1 SGHAT and CDR2 FQNNGV. The CDR3 consists of 15 residues. The CDR3 here is CASSSIAGGLNIQYF. Here the CDR3 DNA reads TGTGCCAGCAGCTCTATAGCGGGGGGGTTGAACATTCAGTACTTC.

The rearrangement links TRBV20-1 to TRBJ2-5; D might be TRBD2 (5 bases). CDR3 size: 16 residues. Germline loops: CDR1 DFQATT, CDR2 SNEGSKA (reference sequence). Trimming pared 6 bases from V and 7 bases from J, leaving 27 bases between. The CDR3 coding sequence is TGCAGTGCATCGCGAACCCTCCCGGGAAGGTCGGGGACCCAGTACTTC. Translated: CSASRTLPGRSGTQYF.

There are a few counts of this clonotype. The chain has TRBV7-8 and TRBJ1-5; no clear D gene. The V end lost 1 base, the J end lost 3 bases, and 10 bases lay between the germline ends. The germline gives CDR1 SGHVS, CDR2 FQNEAQ. This CDR3 has 15 amino acids. The CDR3 DNA sequence: TGTGCCAGCAGCTTAGGGGGAGGGTTCAATCAGCCCCAGCATTTT. Residues: CASSLGGGFNQPQHF.

The chain uses TRBV20-1 and TRBJ2-1; TRBD2 matches at 7 bases. CDR3 size: 15 residues. CDR1 and CDR2 from the germline V gene are DFQATT and SNEGSKA (reference sequence). The trim removed 0 bases at V and 8 bases at J, leaving 10 bases unmatched. For the CDR3, the DNA is TGCAGTGCTAGAGATTGGGAAACGGGAGGCTATGAGCAGTTCTTC. It yields the protein CSARDWETGGYEQFF.

The rearrangement links TRBV7-9 to TRBJ2-5; D is undetermined. The J call is uncertain, as TRBJ2-7 better fits the DNA end. Germline-derived CDR1 and CDR2 are SEHNR and FQNEAQ (reference sequence). This CDR3 spans 13 amino acids. CDR3 region: CASSLVGEDEQYF. The CDR3, as DNA: TGTGCCAGCAGCTTAGTCGGTGAGGACGAGCAGTACTTC.

The J gene is TRBJ1-1, the V gene TRBV12-3 or TRBV12-4; 8 nucleotides agree with TRBD1. J lost 6 bases, V lost 1 base, and 4 bases had no gene match. This CDR3 comprises 14 residues. The CDR3 region is CASSLGTGWSEAFF. CDR3 sequence (DNA): TGTGCCAGCAGTTTAGGGACAGGGTGGTCTGAAGCTTTCTTT.

This clonotype was recorded a few times. The rearrangement links TRBV5-1 to TRBJ2-7; D may be TRBD1 (6 bases). Germline-derived CDR1 and CDR2 are SGHRS and YFSETQ. The length of the CDR3 is 11 residues. V was shortened by 7 bases and J by 5 bases, with 10 bases between the two germline ends. Written as DNA, the CDR3 is TGCGCCAGCGGAACAGGGAACGAGCAGTACTTC. Protein sequence: CASGTGNEQYF.

In this sample, this clonotype turned up a few times. This sequence joins TRBV7-9 and TRBJ2-4; D not resolved. Trimming cost V 3 bases and J 3 bases, with 6 bases left between them. CDR1 and CDR2 (germline): SEHNR, FQNEAQ (reference sequence). CDR3 length equals 13 residues. CDR3 protein: CASSLANKNIQYF. Written as DNA, the CDR3 is TGTGCCAGCAGCTTGGCCAACAAAAACATTCAGTACTTC. Using reference TRBV7-9 and TRBJ2-4 for the parts outside the CDR3, the full variable domain is DTGVSQNPRHKITKRGQNVTFRCDPISEHNRLYWYRQTLGQGPEFLTYFQNEAQLEKSRLLSDRFSAERPKGSFSTLEIQRTEQGDSAMYLCASSLANKNIQYFGAGTRLSVL.

About this clonotype itself: With a much larger clone just one base away, this may be a read error. The chain couples TRBV7-2 to TRBJ1-6; 7 bases are a match to TRBD1. This CDR3 contains 14 residues. Germline lookup yields CDR1 SGHTA and CDR2 FQGNSA. The CDR3 region has the DNA TGTGCCAGCAGCTACCAGGGGGAGGTGTCACCCCCCCACTTT. Amino acids: CASSYQGEVSPPHF.

The chain links TRBV7-2 to TRBJ1-1, with 8 nucleotides matching TRBD1. The CDR3 totals 13 residues. Trimming cost V 5 bases and J 6 bases; bases outside gene matches: 5. The germline gives CDR1 SGHTA, CDR2 FQGNSA. CDR3 residues: CASSPGQVAEAFF. The DNA for the CDR3 is TGTGCCAGCAGCCCGGGACAGGTGGCTGAAGCTTTCTTT. The entire variable domain, with the rest obtained from reference TRBV7-2 and TRBJ1-1, is as follows: GAGVSQSPSNKVTEKGKDVELRCDPISGHTALYWYRQSLGQGLEFLIYFQGNSAPDKSGLPSDRFSAERTGGSVSTLTIQRTQQEDSAVYLCASSPGQVAEAFFGQGTRLTVV.